This T cell receptor beta chain originates from a study of blood T cell repertoires in COVID-19. Cohorts were based on clinical histories the participants reported. In the authors' workflow: Using reference gene primer amplification, nucleated cell counts were estimated. Measured with immunoSEQ multiplex PCR; TCRdb has only the in-frame clones, and not every one. V and J calls and clone size are those listed in that table; D and trimming were worked out from the DNA. Here the sample spans 200,000 to 250,000 clones, approximately 90% being singletons. The V gene's germline CDR1 is SEHNR and CDR2 FQNEAQ (reference sequence). V was pared by 3 bases and J by 3 bases, with 16 bases between. The CDR3 contains 16 residues.

The clonotype originates from a man aged 25 to 45 who had recovered from COVID-19. The specimen sequenced was PBMCs or T cells enriched from blood (not recorded which). V usage is TRBV7-9 and J usage is TRBJ2-3; maybe TRBD1 (6 bases). For the CDR3, the DNA is TGTGCCAGCAGCTTTACGGTCGCCCAGGGGACAGATACGCAGTATTTT. Protein sequence: CASSFTVAQGTDTQYF.